This entry is about one TCR beta chain. Its binding antigen is unknown. CDR1 and CDR2 (SGHRS, YFSETQ) derive from the germline V gene. From the cysteine up to the phenylalanine, the CDR3 has a length of 13 residues. The nucleotide record is missing. These data come from a study of T cells expressing NK-cell markers (dated by TCRdb to the early 2020s). Study-wide context: TCR beta-chain repertoires were profiled in sorted CD3+CD56+NKG2C+, CD3+CD56+NKG2C- and CD3+CD56-NKG2C+ T-cell subsets from several donors. The libraries were sequenced on Illumina HiSeq 2000/2500, MiSeq or NextSeq, producing 2 x 150 bp reads. Randomly selected healthy volunteers, three men and five women, were used as the eight sequenced donors. Seven of the eight sequenced donors were HCMV-seropositive and one was HCMV-seronegative. Points the paper makes about the study in general: In several donors, the dominant CD3+CD56+NKG2C+ clonotypes were found to rank among the top 10 CD8+ clonotypes and to make up about 1.0-8% of CD8+ T cells. Whether the expanded NKG2C-expressing T cell clones were specific for HCMV antigens remained unclear. Those dominant clonotypes were again the most abundant among CD3+CD56-NKG2C+ cells in a handful of donors, at about 28.3-65%.

For sequencing, an Illumina HiSeq 2000 was employed. TCR beta cDNA libraries were prepared using 5'RACE template switching, which introduced a universal primer site and unique molecular identifiers. Priming for cDNA synthesis came from the TCR beta constant segment, and two successive PCR amplification steps followed. The study's processing was this. MIGEC was used to demultiplex reads and group the reads by UMI, and MiTCR was used to assemble and quantify clonotypes. To remove erroneous sequences, TCR cDNA sequences were retained only when supported by two or more reads. The tcR package was used for downstream repertoire analysis, and clonotypes were matched across fractions by CDR3 nucleotide sequence plus V segment. VDJmatch was used to annotate antigen specificity against VDJdb, with one amino acid substitution allowed in CDR3. Through TCRdb reprocessing, the reads give one entry per CDR3 protein sequence; DNA is omitted. The V and J calls reflect TCRdb's pipeline rather than the authors' work. The table for this sample lists 550,000 or so distinct CDR3 sequences. Clones ranked in the top ten supply less than 4.5% of the sample.

A commercial ELISA kit detecting HCMV-specific IgG in serum was used to determine HCMV serostatus. Peripheral blood mononuclear cells were isolated from blood by Ficoll density gradient centrifugation. Sample: blood T cells: a sorted CD56 or NKG2C T cell subset, CD4+ or CD8+ T cells, or bulk PBMC T cells (not recorded which). The sequence was obtained from a man between 18 and 35 years old in good health. Donor details come from another sample of the same person, matched by shared clones. This receptor chain uses TRBV5-1 and TRBJ1-6. The CDR3 protein: CASRLEPNSPLHF.